Listed below are T cell receptor beta chains from one sample, sequenced in a study of immune heterogeneity within non-small cell lung tumors. Via MiXCR, TCRdb re-called the multiplex PCR reads, giving one row per CDR3 protein. The profile shows fewer than 2,500 distinct CDR3 sequences, about 47% of them singletons. Sequenced: lung tumor tissue. The receptors shown here come from a man aged 65 to 79 with non-small cell lung cancer. Each CDR3 is given with its conserved first and last residue. A D gene is named only where the DNA matches it firmly. The size of a clone is reported for some rows only, either as once, few or many, or as a class for expanded clones.

NA	NA	TRBJ2-1	TRBV6-1	TGTGCCAGCGGCGAGAATGAGCAGTTCTTC	CASGENEQFF
NA	NA	TRBJ2-4	TRBV19	TGTGCCAGTAGTATCTTGGACCTAAATGGGAACATTCAGTACTTC	CASSILDLNGNIQYF
once	TRBD1	TRBJ1-2	TRBV7-9	TGTGCCAGCAGCTCCCCAGGGGACAGGGGACGATATGGCTACACCTTC	CASSSPGDRGRYGYTF
NA	TRBD2	TRBJ2-3	TRBV7-9	TGTGCCAGCAGCCATAGCGGGGGGAGCACAGATACGCAGTATTTT	CASSHSGGSTDTQYF